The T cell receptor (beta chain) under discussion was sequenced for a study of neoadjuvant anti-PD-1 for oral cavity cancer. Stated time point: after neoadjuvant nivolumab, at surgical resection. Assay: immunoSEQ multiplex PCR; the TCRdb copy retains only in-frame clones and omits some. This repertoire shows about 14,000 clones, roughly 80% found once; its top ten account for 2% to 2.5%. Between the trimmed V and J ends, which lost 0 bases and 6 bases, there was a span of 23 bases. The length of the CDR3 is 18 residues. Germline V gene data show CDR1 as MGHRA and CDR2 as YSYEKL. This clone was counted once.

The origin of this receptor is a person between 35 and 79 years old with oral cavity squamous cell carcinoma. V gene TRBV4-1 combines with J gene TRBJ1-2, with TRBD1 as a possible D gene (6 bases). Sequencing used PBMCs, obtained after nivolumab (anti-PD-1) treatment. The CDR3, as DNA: TGCGCCAGCAGCCAAGAGGTATTGCGGGGGGCAAGTCGGAATGGCTACACCTTC. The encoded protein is CASSQEVLRGASRNGYTF.